This is a list of T cell receptor beta chains from one sample in a study of cytomegalovirus exposure and HLA in healthy donors. TCRdb's table, derived via immunoSEQ multiplex PCR, lists solely in-frame clones and lacks some. This sample's clone table lists roughly 190,000 clones. Sample: PBMCs. The receptors stem from a man under 40 in good health and CMV-seronegative. CDR3s include the opening cysteine and the closing phenylalanine or tryptophan. Each record gives: V gene, J gene, D gene, CDR3 protein, CDR3 DNA. A D gene is named only where the DNA matches it firmly.

TRBV20-1,TRBJ2-3,NA,CSAKTGATQYF,TGCAGTGCAAAGACAGGCGCCACGCAGTATTTT
TRBV7-9,TRBJ1-5,TRBD1,CASSLDRGKFQPQHF,TGTGCCAGCAGCCTAGACAGGGGGAAATTTCAGCCCCAGCATTTT
TRBV9,TRBJ1-2,TRBD1,CASSVSGTGTYGYTF,TGTGCCAGCAGCGTTTCCGGGACAGGGACCTATGGCTACACCTTC
TRBV7-3,TRBJ2-5,TRBD2,CASSSHGTNQETQYF,TGTGCCAGCAGCTCGCACGGGACTAACCAAGAGACCCAGTACTTC
TRBV7-6,TRBJ1-3,TRBD1,CASSFTGTGSGNTIYF,TGTGCCAGCAGCTTCACCGGGACAGGGTCTGGAAACACCATATATTTT
TRBV13,TRBJ2-1,NA,CASSSSGSSYNEQFF,TGTGCCAGCAGCTCCAGCGGAAGCTCCTACAATGAGCAGTTCTTC
TRBV6-6,TRBJ2-7,NA,CASSSSKWPYEQYF,TGTGCCAGCAGTTCCTCCAAGTGGCCCTACGAGCAGTACTTC
TRBV5-4,TRBJ2-2,TRBD2,CASSPGTSGGRGELFF,TGTGCCAGCAGCCCGGGGACTAGCGGGGGAAGGGGGGAGCTGTTTTTT
TRBV30,TRBJ2-3,NA,CAWRIWGVTDTQYF,TGTGCCTGGAGAATCTGGGGGGTCACAGATACGCAGTATTTT
TRBV2,TRBJ2-7,NA,CASRRGGRSTPYEQYF,TGTGCCAGCAGAAGAGGGGGACGATCAACCCCCTACGAGCAGTACTTC
TRBV10-2,TRBJ2-5,TRBD2,CASRLAGGPRTQYF,TGCGCCAGCCGACTAGCGGGGGGGCCGAGGACCCAGTACTTC
TRBV6-5,TRBJ1-1,NA,CASSVSGMNTEAFF,TGTGCCAGCAGCGTTTCTGGCATGAACACTGAAGCTTTCTTT
TRBV18,TRBJ1-5,TRBD1,CASSPTGTGGLGQPQHF,TGTGCCAGCTCCCCAACCGGGACAGGGGGATTAGGTCAGCCCCAGCATTTT
TRBV11-2,TRBJ1-1,NA,CASSFGTRNTEAFF,TGTGCCAGCAGCTTCGGGACACGGAACACTGAAGCTTTCTTT
TRBV19,TRBJ1-2,TRBD1,CASSSGTGASNYGYTF,TGTGCCAGTAGTTCCGGGACAGGGGCTTCTAACTATGGCTACACCTTC
TRBV19,TRBJ2-7,NA,CASSTDSYFSYEQYF,TGTGCCAGTAGTACGGACAGCTATTTCTCCTACGAGCAGTACTTC
TRBV4-3,TRBJ2-3,NA,CASSQDWGGGKDTQYF,TGCGCCAGCAGCCAAGATTGGGGGGGCGGAAAAGATACGCAGTATTTT
TRBV5-1,TRBJ1-6,TRBD1,CASSGQGDLRNSPFHF,TGCGCCAGCAGCGGACAGGGGGACTTAAGGAATTCACCCTTCCACTTT
TRBV29-1,TRBJ2-5,NA,CSVAPPNRGQETQYF,TGCAGCGTTGCTCCCCCTAACCGGGGACAAGAGACCCAGTACTTC
TRBV19,TRBJ1-4,NA,CASGTGSSNEKLFF,TGTGCCAGTGGTACCGGGTCGTCTAATGAAAAACTGTTTTTT
TRBV29-1,TRBJ1-1,TRBD1,CSAIPGTGNTEAFF,TGCAGCGCCATACCCGGGACAGGGAACACTGAAGCTTTCTTT
TRBV4-3,TRBJ1-2,NA,CASSQAFLLDKGSPYGYTF,TGCGCCAGCAGCCAAGCTTTTCTTTTAGACAAAGGTTCTCCATATGGCTACACCTTC
TRBV6-1,TRBJ1-3,NA,CASSRGGGDTIYF,TGTGCCAGCAGCCGTGGGGGAGGGGACACCATATATTTT
TRBV10-1,TRBJ2-1,TRBD2,CASSPLRLAGGLYLNEQFF,TGCGCCAGCTCACCCCTTCGACTAGCGGGAGGGCTCTATCTCAATGAGCAGTTCTTC
TRBV19,TRBJ2-7,TRBD2,CASLGKTSGSYEQYF,TGTGCCAGTCTAGGAAAGACTAGCGGGAGCTACGAGCAGTACTTC
TRBV2,TRBJ1-1,NA,CASRGGTEAFF,TGTGCCAGCAGGGGAGGGACTGAAGCTTTCTTT
TRBV2,TRBJ1-1,NA,CASREGTEAFF,TGTGCCAGCAGAGAGGGCACTGAAGCTTTCTTT
TRBV11-3,TRBJ2-7,TRBD1,CASSRQGYEQYF,TGTGCCAGCAGCCGACAGGGCTACGAGCAGTACTTC
TRBV28,TRBJ2-7,TRBD2,CASSRGLAGVWEQYF,TGTGCCAGCAGTCGCGGACTAGCGGGAGTATGGGAGCAGTACTTC
TRBV2,TRBJ2-7,NA,CASSAGTGYSEQYF,TGTGCCAGCAGCGCGGGGACGGGGTATTCCGAGCAGTACTTC
TRBV10-1,TRBJ1-1,TRBD1,CASSGTGTGGTEAFF,TGCGCCAGCAGTGGAACCGGGACAGGGGGCACTGAAGCTTTCTTT
TRBV30,TRBJ1-6,NA,CAWSVQGRPLHF,TGTGCCTGGAGTGTGCAGGGGCGGCCCCTCCACTTT
TRBV10-2,TRBJ2-7,TRBD2,CASSDWAGGGGYEQYF,TGCGCCAGCAGTGACTGGGCGGGCGGGGGAGGGTACGAGCAGTACTTC
TRBV6-5,TRBJ1-4,NA,CASGAGYWSGEKLFF,TGTGCCAGCGGGGCAGGGTACTGGAGTGGTGAAAAACTGTTTTTT
TRBV18,TRBJ2-6,NA,CASSPPKGANVLTF,TGTGCCAGCTCACCCCCCAAAGGGGCCAACGTCCTGACTTTC
TRBV6-5,TRBJ1-2,NA,CASRQGFGGYTF,TGTGCCAGCAGACAGGGCTTCGGTGGCTACACCTTC
TRBV7-2,TRBJ2-6,TRBD1,CASSPEGAGGSGANVLTF,TGTGCCAGCAGCCCCGAGGGGGCAGGGGGCTCTGGGGCCAACGTCCTGACTTTC
TRBV11-2,TRBJ2-5,NA,CASSLERTSRETQYF,TGTGCCAGCAGCTTAGAAAGAACTAGCCGAGAGACCCAGTACTTC
TRBV7-2,TRBJ1-1,NA,CASSTPSLRAEAFF,TGTGCCAGCAGCACCCCCTCGCTCCGGGCTGAAGCTTTCTTT
TRBV6-6,TRBJ1-2,TRBD1,CASSSGGGYTF,TGTGCCAGCTCGTCAGGGGGCGGCTACACCTTC
TRBV2,TRBJ2-5,TRBD2,CASGGDFIQETQYF,TGTGCCAGCGGGGGGGACTTTATACAAGAGACCCAGTACTTC
TRBV7-9,TRBJ1-1,NA,CASSRTGSYSPRATEAFF,TGTGCCAGCAGCCGGACCGGTTCCTACTCACCGCGGGCCACTGAAGCTTTCTTT
TRBV15,TRBJ1-2,TRBD1,CATSRDRGPGQYYGYTF,TGTGCCACCAGCAGAGATAGGGGACCGGGACAGTACTATGGCTACACCTTC
TRBV19,TRBJ1-5,NA,CASGDLEGHF,TGTGCCAGTGGGGACTTAGAAGGGCATTTT
TRBV13,TRBJ1-3,NA,CASSLQGGLASGNTIYF,TGTGCCAGCAGCTTACAGGGCGGTTTAGCCTCTGGAAACACCATATATTTT
TRBV5-6,TRBJ1-1,NA,CASSSLADYMNTEAFF,TGTGCCAGCAGTTCCCTCGCGGATTACATGAACACTGAAGCTTTCTTT
TRBV19,TRBJ1-4,TRBD1,CASSGTADEKLFF,TGTGCCAGTAGTGGGACAGCCGATGAAAAACTGTTTTTT
TRBV2,TRBJ2-2,NA,CASSGVSTGELFF,TGTGCCAGCAGTGGAGTCTCCACCGGGGAGCTGTTTTTT
TRBV27,TRBJ2-7,NA,CASSLWAGSYEQYF,TGTGCCAGCAGTTTATGGGCGGGCTCCTACGAGCAGTACTTC
TRBV7-9,TRBJ2-1,NA,CASSLTGSSYNEQFF,TGTGCCAGCAGCCTTACAGGGAGCTCCTACAATGAGCAGTTCTTC
TRBV10-1,TRBJ1-1,NA,CASSPLVNTEAFF,TGCGCCAGCAGCCCACTCGTGAACACTGAAGCTTTCTTT
TRBV4-2,TRBJ2-1,NA,CASSQESYQFF,TGTGCCAGCAGCCAAGAATCCTACCAGTTCTTC